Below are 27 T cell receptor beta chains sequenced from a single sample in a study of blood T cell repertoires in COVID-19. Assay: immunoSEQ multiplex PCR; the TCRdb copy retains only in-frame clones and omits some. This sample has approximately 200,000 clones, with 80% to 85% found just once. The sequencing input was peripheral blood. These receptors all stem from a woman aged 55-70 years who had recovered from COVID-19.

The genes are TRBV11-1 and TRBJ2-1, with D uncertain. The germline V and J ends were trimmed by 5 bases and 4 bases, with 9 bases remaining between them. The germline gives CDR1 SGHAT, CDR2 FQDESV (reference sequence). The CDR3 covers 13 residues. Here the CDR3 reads CASSPLSYNEQFF. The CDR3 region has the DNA TGTGCCAGCAGCCCGTTGTCTTACAATGAGCAGTTCTTC.

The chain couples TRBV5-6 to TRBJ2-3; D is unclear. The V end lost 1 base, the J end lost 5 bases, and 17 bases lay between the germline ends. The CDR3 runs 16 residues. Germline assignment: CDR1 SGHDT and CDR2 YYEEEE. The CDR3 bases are TGTGCCAGCAGCTTGATCGCCCGGTCCCCAGGAGATACGCAGTATTTT. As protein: CASSLIARSPGDTQYF.

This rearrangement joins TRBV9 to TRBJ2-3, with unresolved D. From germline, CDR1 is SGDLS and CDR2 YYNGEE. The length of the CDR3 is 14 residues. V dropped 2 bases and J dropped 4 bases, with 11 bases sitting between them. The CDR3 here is CASSVRASPDTQYF. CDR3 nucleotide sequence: TGTGCCAGCAGCGTTAGAGCTAGTCCAGATACGCAGTATTTT.

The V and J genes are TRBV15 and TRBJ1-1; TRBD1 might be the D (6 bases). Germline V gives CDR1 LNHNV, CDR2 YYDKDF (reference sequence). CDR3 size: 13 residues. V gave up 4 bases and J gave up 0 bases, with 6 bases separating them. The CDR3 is CATSKGVNTEAFF. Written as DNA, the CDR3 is TGTGCCACCAGCAAGGGGGTGAACACTGAAGCTTTCTTT.

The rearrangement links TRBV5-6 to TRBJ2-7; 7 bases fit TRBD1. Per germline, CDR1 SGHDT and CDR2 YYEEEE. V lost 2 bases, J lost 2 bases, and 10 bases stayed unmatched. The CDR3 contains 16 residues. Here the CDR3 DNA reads TGTGCCAGCAGCTTTTTTCTTGGGACAGCAGCCTACGAGCAGTACTTC. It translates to CASSFFLGTAAYEQYF.

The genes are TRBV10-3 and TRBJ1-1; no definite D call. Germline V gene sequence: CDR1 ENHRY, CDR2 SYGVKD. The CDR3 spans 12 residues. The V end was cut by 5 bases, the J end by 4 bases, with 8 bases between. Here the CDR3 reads CAISTVATEAFF. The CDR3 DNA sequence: TGTGCCATCAGTACGGTCGCCACTGAAGCTTTCTTT.

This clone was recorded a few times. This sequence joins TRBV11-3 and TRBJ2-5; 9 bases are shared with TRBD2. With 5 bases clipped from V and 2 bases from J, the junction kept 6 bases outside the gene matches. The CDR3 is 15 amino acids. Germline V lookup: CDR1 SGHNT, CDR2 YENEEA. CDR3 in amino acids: CASSRGLARQETQYF. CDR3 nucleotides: TGTGCCAGCAGCCGCGGACTAGCGCGACAAGAGACCCAGTACTTC.

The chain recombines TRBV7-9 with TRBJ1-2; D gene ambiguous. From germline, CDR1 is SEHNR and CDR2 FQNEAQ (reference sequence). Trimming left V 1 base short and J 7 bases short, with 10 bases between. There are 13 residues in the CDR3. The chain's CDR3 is CASSLEGESGYTF. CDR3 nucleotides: TGTGCCAGCAGCTTAGAGGGAGAGTCTGGCTACACCTTC.

CDR3 coding DNA: TGTGCCAGCAGCAGAGACACTGCTTCACCCCTCCACTTT. Amino acid sequence: CASSRDTASPLHF. The V and J genes are TRBV12-3 or TRBV12-4 and TRBJ1-6; D remains unclear. This CDR3 is built from 13 residues. V shed 6 bases and J shed 9 bases, with 12 bases lying between them.

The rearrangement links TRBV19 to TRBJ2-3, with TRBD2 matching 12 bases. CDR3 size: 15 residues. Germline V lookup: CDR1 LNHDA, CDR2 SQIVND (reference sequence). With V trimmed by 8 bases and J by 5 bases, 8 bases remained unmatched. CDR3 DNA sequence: TGTGCCAGTCGACAGACTAGCGGGGGAGGAGATACGCAGTATTTT. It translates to CASRQTSGGGDTQYF.

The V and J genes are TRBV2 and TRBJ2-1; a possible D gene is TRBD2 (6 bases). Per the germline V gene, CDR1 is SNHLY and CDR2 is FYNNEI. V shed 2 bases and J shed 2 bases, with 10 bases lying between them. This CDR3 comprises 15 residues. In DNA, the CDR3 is TGTGCCAGCAGTGAATTAGCGGTTACCTACAATGAGCAGTTCTTC. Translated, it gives CASSELAVTYNEQFF. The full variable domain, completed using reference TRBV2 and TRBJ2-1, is EPEVTQTPSHQVTQMGQEVILRCVPISNHLYFYWYRQILGQKVEFLVSFYNNEISEKSEIFDDQFSVERPDGSNFTLKIRSTKLEDSAMYFCASSELAVTYNEQFFGPGTRLTVL.

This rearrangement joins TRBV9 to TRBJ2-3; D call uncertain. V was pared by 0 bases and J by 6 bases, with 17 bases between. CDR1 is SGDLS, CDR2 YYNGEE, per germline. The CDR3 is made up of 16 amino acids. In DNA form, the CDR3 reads TGTGCCAGCAGCGTAGACCTATTCACGGTTTTTGATACGCAGTATTTT. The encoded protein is CASSVDLFTVFDTQYF.

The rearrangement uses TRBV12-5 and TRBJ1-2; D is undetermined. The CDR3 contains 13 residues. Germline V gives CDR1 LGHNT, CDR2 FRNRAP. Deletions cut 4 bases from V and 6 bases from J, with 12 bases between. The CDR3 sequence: CASGSLRADGYTF. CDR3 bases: TGTGCTAGTGGTTCCCTGCGGGCGGATGGCTACACCTTC. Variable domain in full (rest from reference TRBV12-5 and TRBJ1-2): DARVTQTPRHKVTEMGQEVTMRCQPILGHNTVFWYRQTMMQGLELLAYFRNRAPLDDSGMPKDRFSAEMPDATLATLKIQPSEPRDSAVYFCASGSLRADGYTFGSGTRLTVV.

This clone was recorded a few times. CDR3 DNA sequence: TGTGCCAGTAACGGCAGGGGGATAAACACCATATATTTT. Translated: CASNGRGINTIYF. The V call is TRBV19, the J call TRBJ1-3; 7 bases line up with TRBD1. Germline V lookup: CDR1 LNHDA, CDR2 SQIVND (reference sequence). With 7 bases clipped from V and 6 bases from J, the junction kept 6 bases outside the gene matches. The CDR3 has 13 residues. The full variable domain, its missing parts supplied by reference TRBV19 and TRBJ1-3, is DGGITQSPKYLFRKEGQNVTLSCEQNLNHDAMYWYRQDPGQGLRLIYYSQIVNDFQKGDIAEGYSVSREKKESFPLTVTSAQKNPTAFYLCASNGRGINTIYFGEGSWLTVV.

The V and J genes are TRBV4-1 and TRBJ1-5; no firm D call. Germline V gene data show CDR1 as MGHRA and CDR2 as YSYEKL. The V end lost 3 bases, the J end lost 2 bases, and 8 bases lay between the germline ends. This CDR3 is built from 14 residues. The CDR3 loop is CASSHWPRNQPQHF. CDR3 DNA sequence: TGCGCCAGCAGCCATTGGCCCCGCAATCAGCCCCAGCATTTT.

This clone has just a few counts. Written as DNA, the CDR3 is TGTGCCAGCAGCTATTCCGGGACACAGCTCTACGAGCAGTACTTC. Its translation: CASSYSGTQLYEQYF. This chain uses TRBV7-2 with TRBJ2-7; D is perhaps TRBD1 (6 bases). Trimming stripped 4 bases from V and 3 bases from J, with 16 bases between. The CDR3 loop spans 15 amino acids. From germline, CDR1 is SGHTA and CDR2 FQGNSA.

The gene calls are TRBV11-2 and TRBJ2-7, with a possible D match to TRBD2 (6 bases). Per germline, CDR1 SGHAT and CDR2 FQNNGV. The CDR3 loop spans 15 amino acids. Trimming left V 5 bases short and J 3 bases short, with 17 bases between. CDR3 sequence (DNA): TGTGCCAGCAGCCCCGGGGGAAATTCATACTACGAGCAGTACTTC. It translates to CASSPGGNSYYEQYF.

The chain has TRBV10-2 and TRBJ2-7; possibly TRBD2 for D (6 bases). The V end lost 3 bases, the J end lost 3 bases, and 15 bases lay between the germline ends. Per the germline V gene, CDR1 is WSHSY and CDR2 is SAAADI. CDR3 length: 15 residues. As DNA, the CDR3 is TGCGCCAGCAGTGATGCCGGGGCGGGGAACTACGAGCAGTACTTC. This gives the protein CASSDAGAGNYEQYF.

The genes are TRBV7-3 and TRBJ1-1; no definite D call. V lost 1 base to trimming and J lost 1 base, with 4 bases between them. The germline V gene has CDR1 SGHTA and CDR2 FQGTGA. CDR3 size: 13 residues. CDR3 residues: CASSLRGNTEAFF. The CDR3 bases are TGTGCCAGCAGCTTAAGAGGGAACACTGAAGCTTTCTTT.

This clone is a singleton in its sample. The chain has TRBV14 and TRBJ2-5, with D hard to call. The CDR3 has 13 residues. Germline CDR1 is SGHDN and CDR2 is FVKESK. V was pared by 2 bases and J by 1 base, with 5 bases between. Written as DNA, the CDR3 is TGTGCCAGCAGCCAACGACTCCAAGAGACCCAGTACTTC. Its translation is CASSQRLQETQYF.

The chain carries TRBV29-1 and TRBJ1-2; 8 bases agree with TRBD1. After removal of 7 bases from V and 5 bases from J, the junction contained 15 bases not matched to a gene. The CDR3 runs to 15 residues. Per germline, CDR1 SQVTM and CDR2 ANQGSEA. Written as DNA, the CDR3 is TGCAGCGCAAGACTGCTACAGGGGGGACTTTATGGCTACACCTTC. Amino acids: CSARLLQGGLYGYTF.

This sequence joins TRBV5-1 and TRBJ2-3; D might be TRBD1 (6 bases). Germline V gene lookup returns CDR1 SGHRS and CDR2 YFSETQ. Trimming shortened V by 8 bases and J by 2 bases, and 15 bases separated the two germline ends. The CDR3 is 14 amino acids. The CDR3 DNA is TGCGCCAGTGGACAGCTCCTTAACACAGATACGCAGTATTTT. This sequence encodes CASGQLLNTDTQYF.

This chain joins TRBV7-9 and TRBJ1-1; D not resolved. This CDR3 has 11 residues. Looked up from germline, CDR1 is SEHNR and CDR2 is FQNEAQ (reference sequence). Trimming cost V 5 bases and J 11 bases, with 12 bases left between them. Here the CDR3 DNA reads TGTGCCAGCAGCGCCGTCCCGGGGGCTTTCTTT. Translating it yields CASSAVPGAFF.

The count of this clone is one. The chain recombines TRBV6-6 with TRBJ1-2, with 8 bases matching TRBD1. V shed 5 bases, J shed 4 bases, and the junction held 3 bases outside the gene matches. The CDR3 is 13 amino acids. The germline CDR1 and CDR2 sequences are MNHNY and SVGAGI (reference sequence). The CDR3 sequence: CASSQGAVYGYTF. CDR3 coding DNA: TGTGCCAGCAGTCAGGGGGCTGTCTATGGCTACACCTTC.

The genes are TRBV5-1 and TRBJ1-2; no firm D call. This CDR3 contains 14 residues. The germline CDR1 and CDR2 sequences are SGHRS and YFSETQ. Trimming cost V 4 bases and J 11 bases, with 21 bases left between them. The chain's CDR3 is CASSGSGGSLLYTF. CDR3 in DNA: TGCGCCAGCAGCGGCAGTGGAGGGTCCCTCTTATACACCTTC. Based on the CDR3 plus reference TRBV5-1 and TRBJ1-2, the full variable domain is KAGVTQTPRYLIKTRGQQVTLSCSPISGHRSVSWYQQTPGQGLQFLFEYFSETQRNKGNFPGRFSGRQFSNSRSEMNVSTLELGDSALYLCASSGSGGSLLYTFGSGTRLTVV.

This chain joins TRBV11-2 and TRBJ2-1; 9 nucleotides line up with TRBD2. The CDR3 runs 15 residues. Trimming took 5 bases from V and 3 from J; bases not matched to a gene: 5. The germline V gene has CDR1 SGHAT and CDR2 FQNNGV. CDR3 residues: CASSKTSGDYNEQFF. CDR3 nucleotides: TGTGCCAGCAGCAAGACTAGCGGAGACTACAATGAGCAGTTCTTC.

The CDR3 here is CASSLQGAPLTFF. CDR3 sequence (DNA): TGTGCCAGCAGCTTACAGGGGGCCCCATTGACTTTCTTT. The V gene is TRBV7-9, the J gene TRBJ1-1, with 8 bases matching TRBD1. With V trimmed by 2 bases and J by 12 bases, 8 bases remained unmatched. The CDR3 runs 13 residues. The germline gives CDR1 SEHNR, CDR2 FQNEAQ (reference sequence).